The 9 T cell receptor beta chains reported below all come from one sample, sequenced in a study of tumor and adjacent non-tumor tissue in lung cancer. This sample's RNA came from whole unsorted tissue. A modified ARM-PCR protocol with three rounds of nested PCR amplified TCRbeta. TCRdb re-called the multiplex PCR reads through MiXCR, storing one row per CDR3 protein. The data show 90,000 or so distinct CDR3 sequences, approximately 57% seen once. Material for sequencing was lung tumor tissue. The source of these receptors is a man between 65 and 85 years old with non-small cell lung cancer.

Details on this clonotype: Just one base apart from a much larger clone, this may be a read error. The chain couples TRBV20-1 to TRBJ2-7; TRBD1 might be the D (6 bases). The ends were cut back, 0 bases at V and 5 bases at J, with 17 bases in the middle. The CDR3 contains 15 residues. CDR1 is DFQATT and CDR2 is SNEGSKA in the germline V gene (reference sequence). CDR3 DNA: TGCAGTGCTAGAGATCGGCAGGGGCTTTCCAACGAGCAGTACTTC. This codes for CSARDRQGLSNEQYF.

As regards this clonotype: One junction end disagrees with the germline gene, perhaps due to a read error. The chain is built from TRBV29-1 and TRBJ2-7; TRBD2 matches at 8 bases. CDR1 and CDR2 (germline): SQVTM, ANQGSEA. The CDR3 runs to 15 residues. The CDR3 loop is CSVRGVPGTRYEHYF. CDR3 nucleotide sequence: TGCAGCGTTAGAGGGGTCCCGGGGACTAGATACGAGCACTACTTC.

The table lists this clonotype with a few counts. At one boundary the junction diverges from the germline segment, which might be a read error. CDR3 bases: TGCGCCAGTAGCCAGCTAACAGGGACAGCTAACTATGGTTACACCTTC. Translating gives CASSQLTGTANYGYTF. The rearrangement uses TRBV4-1 and TRBJ1-2; TRBD1 matches 7 bases. The V gene's germline CDR1 is MGHRA and CDR2 YSYEKL. The CDR3 contains 16 residues.

With regard to this clonotype: A much larger clone lies one base from this, so it may be a read error. The chain joins TRBV10-3 to TRBJ2-5, with D possibly TRBD1 on 6 matching bases. V gave up 8 bases and J gave up 2 bases, with 15 bases separating them. This CDR3 region has 14 residues. CDR1 is ENHRY, CDR2 SYGVKD, per germline. Here the CDR3 DNA reads TGTGCCATCGGTCACCCCGGACAGCAAGAGACCCAGTACTTC. This sequence encodes CAIGHPGQQETQYF.

This clonotype has a single count. A read error is possible here, since a much larger clone lies one base away. The conserved phenylalanine or tryptophan normally closing the CDR3 is absent here, so this likely arose from a read error. V usage is TRBV14 and J usage is TRBJ1-1; D may be TRBD1 (5 bases). Germline CDR1 and CDR2: SGHDN and FVKESK. The CDR3 is 15 residues long. V was cut by 1 base and J by 4 bases, with 13 bases left in between. This chain's CDR3 is CASSQGTGRSTEAFY. DNA of the CDR3: TGTGCCAGCAGCCAAGGAACGGGACGAAGCACTGAAGCTTTCTAT.

This clonotype was recorded once. The V call is TRBV6-5, the J call TRBJ2-3, with a possible D match to TRBD2 (6 bases). V was shortened by 2 bases and J by 5 bases, with 29 bases between the two germline ends. Germline lookup yields CDR1 MNHEY and CDR2 SVGAGI. The CDR3 extends over 20 amino acids. The CDR3 DNA reads as TGTGCCAGCAGTTACCGGCCCATCGGGACTCTAAGGAAACTCAGAGATACGCAGTATTTT. Its protein is CASSYRPIGTLRKLRDTQYF.

This clonotype was found many times. This rearrangement joins TRBV29-1 to TRBJ2-3; D might be TRBD2 (7 bases). From germline, CDR1 is SQVTM and CDR2 ANQGSEA. The V end lost 1 base, the J end lost 0 bases, and 11 bases lay between the germline ends. CDR3 length: 15 amino acids. Here the CDR3 DNA reads TGCAGCGTTGAAGGGGGGGGCAGAAGCACAGATACGCAGTATTTT. This encodes CSVEGGGRSTDTQYF.

The J gene is TRBJ2-5, the V gene TRBV5-4; D unresolved. This CDR3 has 12 amino acids. V dropped 1 base and J dropped 3 bases, with 4 bases sitting between them. The germline V gene has CDR1 SGHNT and CDR2 YYREEE (reference sequence). As DNA, the CDR3 is TGTGCCAGCAGCTTGATCGAAGAGACCCAGTACTTC. It codes for CASSLIEETQYF.

Details on this clonotype: The CDR3 does not close with the conserved phenylalanine or tryptophan, likely indicating a read error. The rearrangement joins TRBV11-2 to TRBJ2-7; maybe TRBD2 (6 bases). This CDR3 contains 15 residues. Looked up from germline, CDR1 is SGHAT and CDR2 is FQNNGV. The CDR3 DNA reads TGTGCCAGCAGTTTAGAGGGAGGAGGGCGGTACGAGCAGTACTCC. This encodes CASSLEGGGRYEQYS.